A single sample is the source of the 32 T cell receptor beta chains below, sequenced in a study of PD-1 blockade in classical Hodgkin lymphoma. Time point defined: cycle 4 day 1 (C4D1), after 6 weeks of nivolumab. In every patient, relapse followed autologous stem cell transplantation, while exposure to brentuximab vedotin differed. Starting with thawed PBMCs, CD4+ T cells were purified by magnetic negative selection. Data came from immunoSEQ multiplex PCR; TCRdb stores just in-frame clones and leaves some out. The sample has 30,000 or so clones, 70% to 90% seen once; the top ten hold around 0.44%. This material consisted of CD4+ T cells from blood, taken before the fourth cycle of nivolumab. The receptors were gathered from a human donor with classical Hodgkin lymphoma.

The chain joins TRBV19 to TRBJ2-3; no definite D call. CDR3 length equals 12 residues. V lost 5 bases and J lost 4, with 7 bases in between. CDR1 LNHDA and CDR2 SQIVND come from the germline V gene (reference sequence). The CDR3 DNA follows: TGTGCCAGTAGTCCGAGTGCAGATACGCAGTATTTT. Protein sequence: CASSPSADTQYF.

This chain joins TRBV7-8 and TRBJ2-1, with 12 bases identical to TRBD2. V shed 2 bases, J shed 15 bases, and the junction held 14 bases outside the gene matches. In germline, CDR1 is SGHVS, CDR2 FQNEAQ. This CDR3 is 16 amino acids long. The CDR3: CASSLRGDLGLAGRFF. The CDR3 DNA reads TGTGCCAGCAGCTTAAGGGGCGACTTGGGACTAGCGGGTCGGTTCTTC. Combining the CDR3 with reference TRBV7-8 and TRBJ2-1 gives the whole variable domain GAGVSQSPRYKVAKRGQDVALRCDPISGHVSLFWYQQALGQGPEFLTYFQNEAQLDKSGLPSDRFFAERPEGSVSTLKIQRTQQEDSAVYLCASSLRGDLGLAGRFFGPGTRLTVL.

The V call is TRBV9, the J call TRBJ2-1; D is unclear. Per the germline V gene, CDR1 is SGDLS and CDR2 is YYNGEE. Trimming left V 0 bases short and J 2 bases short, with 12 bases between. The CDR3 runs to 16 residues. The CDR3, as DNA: TGTGCCAGCAGCGTAGACCGGCAACTTCCCTACAATGAGCAGTTCTTC. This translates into CASSVDRQLPYNEQFF.

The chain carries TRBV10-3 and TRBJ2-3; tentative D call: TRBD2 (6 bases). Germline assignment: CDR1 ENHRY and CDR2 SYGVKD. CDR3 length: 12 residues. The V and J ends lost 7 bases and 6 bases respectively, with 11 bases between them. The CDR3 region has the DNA TGTGCCATCAACGACGGGAGTGATACGCAGTATTTT. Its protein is CAINDGSDTQYF.

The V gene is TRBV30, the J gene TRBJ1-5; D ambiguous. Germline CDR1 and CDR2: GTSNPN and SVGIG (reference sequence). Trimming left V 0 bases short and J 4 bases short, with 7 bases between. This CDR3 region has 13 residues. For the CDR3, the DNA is TGTGCCTGGAGTGTAATGGGGAATCAGCCCCAGCATTTT. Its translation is CAWSVMGNQPQHF.

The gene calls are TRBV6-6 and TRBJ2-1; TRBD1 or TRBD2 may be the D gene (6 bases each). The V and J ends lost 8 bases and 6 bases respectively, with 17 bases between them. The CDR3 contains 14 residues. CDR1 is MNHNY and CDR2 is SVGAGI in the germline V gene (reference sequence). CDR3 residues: CASEPAGGPNEQFF. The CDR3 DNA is TGTGCCAGCGAGCCCGCTGGGGGGCCCAATGAGCAGTTCTTC.

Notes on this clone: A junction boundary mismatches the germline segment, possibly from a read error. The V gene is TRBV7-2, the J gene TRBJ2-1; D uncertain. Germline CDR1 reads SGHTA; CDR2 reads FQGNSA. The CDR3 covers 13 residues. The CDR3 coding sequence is TGTGCCAGCAGGGACCGGAGTGGGAATGAGCGGTTCTTC. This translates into CASRDRSGNERFF.

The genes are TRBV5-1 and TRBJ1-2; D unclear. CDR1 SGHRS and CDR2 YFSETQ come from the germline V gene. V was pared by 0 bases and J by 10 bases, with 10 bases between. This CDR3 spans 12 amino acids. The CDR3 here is CASSLEAGNYTF. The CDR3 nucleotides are TGCGCCAGCAGCTTGGAGGCCGGGAACTACACCTTC.

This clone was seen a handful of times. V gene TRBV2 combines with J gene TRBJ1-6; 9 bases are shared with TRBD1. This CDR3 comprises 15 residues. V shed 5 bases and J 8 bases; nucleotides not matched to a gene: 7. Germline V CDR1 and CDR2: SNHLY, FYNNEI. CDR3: CASSLPGQGDSPLHF. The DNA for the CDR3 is TGTGCCAGCAGTCTTCCGGGACAGGGAGATTCACCCCTCCACTTT.

CDR3 residues: CAATSSSYEQYF. As DNA, the CDR3 is TGTGCCGCCACTAGTTCTTCCTACGAGCAGTACTTC. The genes are TRBV2 and TRBJ2-7; D perhaps matches TRBD2 (5 bases). Germline V gene lookup returns CDR1 SNHLY and CDR2 FYNNEI. V was trimmed by 11 bases and J by 1 base, leaving 12 bases between them. The CDR3 is 12 residues long.

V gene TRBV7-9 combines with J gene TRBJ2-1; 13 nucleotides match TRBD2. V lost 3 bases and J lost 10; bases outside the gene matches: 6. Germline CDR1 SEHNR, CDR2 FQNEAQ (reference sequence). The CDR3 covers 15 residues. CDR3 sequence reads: CASSFKLAGGREQFF. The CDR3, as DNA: TGTGCCAGCAGCTTTAAACTAGCGGGGGGGCGGGAGCAGTTCTTC.

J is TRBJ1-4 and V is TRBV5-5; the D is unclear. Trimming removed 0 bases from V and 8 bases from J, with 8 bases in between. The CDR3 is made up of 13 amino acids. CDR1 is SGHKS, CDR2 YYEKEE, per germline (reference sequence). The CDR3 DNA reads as TGTGCCAGCAGCTTGGTCCCGGTCGAAAAACTGTTTTTT. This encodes CASSLVPVEKLFF.

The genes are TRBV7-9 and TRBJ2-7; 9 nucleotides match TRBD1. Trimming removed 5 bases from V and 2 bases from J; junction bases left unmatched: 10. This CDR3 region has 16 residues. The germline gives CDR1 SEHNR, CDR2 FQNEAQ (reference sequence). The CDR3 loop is CASSNYRDRVTYEQYF. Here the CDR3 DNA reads TGTGCCAGCAGCAACTACCGGGACAGGGTGACCTACGAGCAGTACTTC.

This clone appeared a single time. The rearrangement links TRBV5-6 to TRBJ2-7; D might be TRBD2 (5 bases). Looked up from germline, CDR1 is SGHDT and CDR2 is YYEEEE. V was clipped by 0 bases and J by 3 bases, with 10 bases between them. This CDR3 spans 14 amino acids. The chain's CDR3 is CASSLAGRDYEQYF. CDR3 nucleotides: TGTGCCAGCAGCTTGGCCGGACGGGACTACGAGCAGTACTTC.

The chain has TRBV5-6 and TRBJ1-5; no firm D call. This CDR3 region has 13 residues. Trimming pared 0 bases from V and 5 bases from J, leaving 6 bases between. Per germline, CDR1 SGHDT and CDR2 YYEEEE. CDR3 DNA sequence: TGTGCCAGCAGCTTGGGGGGTTATCAGCCCCAGCATTTT. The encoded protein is CASSLGGYQPQHF.

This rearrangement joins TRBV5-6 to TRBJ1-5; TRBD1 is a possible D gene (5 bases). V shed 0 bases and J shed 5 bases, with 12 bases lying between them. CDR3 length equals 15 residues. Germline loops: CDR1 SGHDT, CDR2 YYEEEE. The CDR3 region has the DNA TGTGCCAGCAGCTTGGCGGGGGGAAGGGATCAGCCCCAGCATTTT. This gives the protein CASSLAGGRDQPQHF.

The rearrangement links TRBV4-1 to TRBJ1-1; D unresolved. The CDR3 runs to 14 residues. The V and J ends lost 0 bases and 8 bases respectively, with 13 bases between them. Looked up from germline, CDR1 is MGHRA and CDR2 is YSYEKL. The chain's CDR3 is CASSQDRRALEAFF. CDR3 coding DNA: TGCGCCAGCAGCCAAGACAGGAGGGCACTGGAAGCTTTCTTT.

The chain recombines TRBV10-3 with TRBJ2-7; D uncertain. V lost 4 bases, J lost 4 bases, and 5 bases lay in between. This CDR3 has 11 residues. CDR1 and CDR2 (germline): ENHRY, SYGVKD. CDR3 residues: CAISAQYEQYF. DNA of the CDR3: TGTGCCATCAGTGCGCAATACGAGCAGTACTTC.

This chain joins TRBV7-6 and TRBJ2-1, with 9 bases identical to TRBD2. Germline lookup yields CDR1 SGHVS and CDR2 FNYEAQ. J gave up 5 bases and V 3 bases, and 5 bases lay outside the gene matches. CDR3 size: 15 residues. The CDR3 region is CASSFGLAINNEQFF. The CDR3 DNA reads TGTGCCAGCAGCTTTGGACTAGCGATCAACAATGAGCAGTTCTTC.

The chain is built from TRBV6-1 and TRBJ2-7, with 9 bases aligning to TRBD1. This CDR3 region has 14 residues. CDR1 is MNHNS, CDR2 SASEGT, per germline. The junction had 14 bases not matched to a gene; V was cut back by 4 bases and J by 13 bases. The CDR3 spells CASSAGTGNPKPYF. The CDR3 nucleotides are TGTGCCAGCAGTGCCGGGACAGGGAACCCTAAACCTTACTTC.

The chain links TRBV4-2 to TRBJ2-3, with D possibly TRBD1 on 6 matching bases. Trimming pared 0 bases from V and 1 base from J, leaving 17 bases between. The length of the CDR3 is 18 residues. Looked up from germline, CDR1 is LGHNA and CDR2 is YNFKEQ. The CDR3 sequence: CASSQDLLRPGGTDTQYF. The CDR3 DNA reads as TGTGCCAGCAGCCAAGATCTCCTGCGACCAGGGGGCACAGATACGCAGTATTTT.

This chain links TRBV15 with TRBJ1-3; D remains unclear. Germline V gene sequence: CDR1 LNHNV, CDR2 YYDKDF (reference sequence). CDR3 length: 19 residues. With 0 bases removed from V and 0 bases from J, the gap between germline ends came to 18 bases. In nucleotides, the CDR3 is TGTGCCACCAGCAGAGATAGGGTTCAGGAGCTCCGCTCTGGAAACACCATATATTTT. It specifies CATSRDRVQELRSGNTIYF. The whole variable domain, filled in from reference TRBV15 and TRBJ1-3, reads DAMVIQNPRYQVTQFGKPVTLSCSQTLNHNVMYWYQQKSSQAPKLLFHYYDKDFNNEADTPDNFQSRRPNTSFCFLDIRSPGLGDTAMYLCATSRDRVQELRSGNTIYFGEGSWLTVV.

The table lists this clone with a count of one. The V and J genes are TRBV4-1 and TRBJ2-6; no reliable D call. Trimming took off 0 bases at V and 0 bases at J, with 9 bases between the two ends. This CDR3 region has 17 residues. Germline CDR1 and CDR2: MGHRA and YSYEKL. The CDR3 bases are TGCGCCAGCAGCCAAGAGAGGATGAGCTCTGGGGCCAACGTCCTGACTTTC. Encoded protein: CASSQERMSSGANVLTF.

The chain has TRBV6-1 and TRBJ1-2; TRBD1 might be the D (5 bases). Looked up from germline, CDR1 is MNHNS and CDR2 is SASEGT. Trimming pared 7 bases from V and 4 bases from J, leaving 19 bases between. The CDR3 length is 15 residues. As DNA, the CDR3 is TGTGCCAGCAACTTATACGGGGCTTCTAGCTATGGCTACACCTTC. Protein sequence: CASNLYGASSYGYTF.

The CDR3 protein is CASSPRGLLAGGLRGTDTQYF. The CDR3 nucleotides are TGTGCCAGCTCTCCAAGGGGACTACTAGCGGGAGGCCTACGAGGCACAGATACGCAGTATTTT. This chain connects TRBV18 to TRBJ2-3, with TRBD2 matching over 12 bases. This CDR3 comprises 21 residues. Germline assignment: CDR1 KGHSH and CDR2 LQKENI. The ends lost 6 bases at V and 1 base at J; junction bases unmatched: 20.

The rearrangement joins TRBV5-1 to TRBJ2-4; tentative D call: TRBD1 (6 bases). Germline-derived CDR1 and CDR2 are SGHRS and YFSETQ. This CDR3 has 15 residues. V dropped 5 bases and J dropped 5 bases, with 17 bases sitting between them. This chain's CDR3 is CASRRDIGRENIQYF. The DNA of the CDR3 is TGCGCCAGCAGACGGGACATCGGGCGAGAAAACATTCAGTACTTC.

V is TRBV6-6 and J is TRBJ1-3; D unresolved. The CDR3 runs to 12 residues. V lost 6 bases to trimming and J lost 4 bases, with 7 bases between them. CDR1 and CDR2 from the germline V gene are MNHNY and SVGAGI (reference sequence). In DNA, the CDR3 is TGTGCCAGCAGGTCCGGGGGAAACACCATATATTTT. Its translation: CASRSGGNTIYF.

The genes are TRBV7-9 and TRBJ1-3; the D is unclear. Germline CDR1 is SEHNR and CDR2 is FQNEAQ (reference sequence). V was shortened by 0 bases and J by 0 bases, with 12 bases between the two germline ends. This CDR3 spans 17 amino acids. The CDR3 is CASSLAVQQSSGNTIYF. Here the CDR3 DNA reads TGTGCCAGCAGCTTAGCTGTTCAGCAGAGCTCTGGAAACACCATATATTTT.

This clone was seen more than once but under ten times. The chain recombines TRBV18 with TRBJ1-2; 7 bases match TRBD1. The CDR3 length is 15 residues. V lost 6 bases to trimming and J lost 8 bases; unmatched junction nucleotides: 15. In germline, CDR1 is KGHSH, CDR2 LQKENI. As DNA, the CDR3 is TGTGCCAGCTCGGGCCTCGGACAGGCTGGTGGCGGCTACACCTTC. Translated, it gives CASSGLGQAGGGYTF.

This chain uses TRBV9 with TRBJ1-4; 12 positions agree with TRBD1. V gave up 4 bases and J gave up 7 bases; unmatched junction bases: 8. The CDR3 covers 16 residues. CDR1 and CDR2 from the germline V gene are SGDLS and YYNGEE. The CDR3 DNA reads TGTGCCAGCAGCTTCGGGACAGGGGGCGCGGGTGAAAAACTGTTTTTT. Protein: CASSFGTGGAGEKLFF.

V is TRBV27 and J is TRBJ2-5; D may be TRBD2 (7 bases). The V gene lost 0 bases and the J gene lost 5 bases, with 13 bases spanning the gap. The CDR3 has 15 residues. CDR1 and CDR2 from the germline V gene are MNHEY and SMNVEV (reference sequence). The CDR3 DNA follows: TGTGCCAGCAGTTTATCTTCGGGGGGCGTGGAGACCCAGTACTTC. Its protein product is CASSLSSGGVETQYF.

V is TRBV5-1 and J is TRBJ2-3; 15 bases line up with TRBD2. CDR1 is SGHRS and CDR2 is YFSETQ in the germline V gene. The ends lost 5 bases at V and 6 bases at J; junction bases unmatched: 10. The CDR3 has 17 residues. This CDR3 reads CASRERTSGRGSDTQYF. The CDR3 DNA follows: TGCGCCAGCAGGGAGAGGACTAGCGGGAGGGGGTCCGATACGCAGTATTTT.